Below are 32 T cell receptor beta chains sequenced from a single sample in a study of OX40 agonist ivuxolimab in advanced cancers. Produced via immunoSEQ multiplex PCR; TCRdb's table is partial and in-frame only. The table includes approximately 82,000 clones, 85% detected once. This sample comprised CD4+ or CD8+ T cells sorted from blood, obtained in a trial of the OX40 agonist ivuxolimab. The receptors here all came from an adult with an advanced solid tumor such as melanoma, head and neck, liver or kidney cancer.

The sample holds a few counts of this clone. CDR3 loop: CATQGGDEKLFF. Written as DNA, the CDR3 is TGTGCCACCCAAGGGGGCGATGAAAAACTGTTTTTT. The chain has TRBV19 and TRBJ1-4, with 7 bases fitting TRBD1. CDR1 is LNHDA, CDR2 SQIVND, per germline (reference sequence). V shed 10 bases and J 6 bases; nucleotides not matched to a gene: 5. The CDR3 is 12 residues long.

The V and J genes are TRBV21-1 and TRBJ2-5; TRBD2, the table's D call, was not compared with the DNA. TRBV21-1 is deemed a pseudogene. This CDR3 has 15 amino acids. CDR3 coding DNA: TGTGCCAGCACCCGGGACTACGAGAGTGGAGAGACCCAGTACTTC. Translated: CASTRDYESGETQYF.

The CDR3 DNA reads TGTGCCAGCAGCTCGGGACAGGGGGTACAAGAGACCCAGTACTTC. This gives the protein CASSSGQGVQETQYF. The gene calls are TRBV5-4 and TRBJ2-5; 11 bases map to TRBD1. The CDR3 contains 15 residues. Germline CDR1 and CDR2: SGHNT and YYREEE (reference sequence). V gave up 3 bases and J gave up 2 bases; unmatched junction bases: 3.

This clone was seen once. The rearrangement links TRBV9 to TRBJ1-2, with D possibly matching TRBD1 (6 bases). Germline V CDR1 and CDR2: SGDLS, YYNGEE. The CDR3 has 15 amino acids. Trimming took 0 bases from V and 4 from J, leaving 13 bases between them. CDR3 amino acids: CASSVDLGQSYGYTF. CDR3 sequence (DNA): TGTGCCAGCAGCGTAGACCTTGGACAGTCCTATGGCTACACCTTC.

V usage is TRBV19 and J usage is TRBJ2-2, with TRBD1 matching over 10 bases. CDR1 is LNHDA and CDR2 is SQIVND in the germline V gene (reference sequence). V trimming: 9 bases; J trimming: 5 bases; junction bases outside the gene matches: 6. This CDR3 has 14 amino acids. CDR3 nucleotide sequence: TGTGCCAGCTCTGGACAGGGGGTAACCGGGGAGCTGTTTTTT. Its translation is CASSGQGVTGELFF.

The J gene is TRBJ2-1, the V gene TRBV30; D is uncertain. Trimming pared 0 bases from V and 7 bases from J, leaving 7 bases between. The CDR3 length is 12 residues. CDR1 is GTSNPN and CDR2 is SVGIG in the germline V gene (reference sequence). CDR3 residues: CAWSVIGNEQFF. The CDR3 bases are TGTGCCTGGAGTGTCATAGGGAATGAGCAGTTCTTC.

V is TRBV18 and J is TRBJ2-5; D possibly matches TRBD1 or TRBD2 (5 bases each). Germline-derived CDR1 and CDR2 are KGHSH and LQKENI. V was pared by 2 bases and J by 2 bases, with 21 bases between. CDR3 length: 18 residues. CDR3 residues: CASSPFTKGTNGQETQYF. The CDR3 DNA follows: TGTGCCAGCTCACCATTTACAAAGGGGACCAATGGACAAGAGACCCAGTACTTC.

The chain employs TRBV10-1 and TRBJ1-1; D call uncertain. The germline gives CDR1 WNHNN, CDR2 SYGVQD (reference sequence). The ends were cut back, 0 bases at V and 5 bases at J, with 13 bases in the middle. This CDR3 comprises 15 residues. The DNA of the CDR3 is TGCGCCAGCAGTGAGTCATCTAGTGGCAGGACTGAAGCTTTCTTT. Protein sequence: CASSESSSGRTEAFF.

CDR3 nucleotide sequence: TGTGCCAGCAGCCCGGCGACTAGCACAGATACGCAGTATTTT. Protein sequence: CASSPATSTDTQYF. This sequence joins TRBV7-2 and TRBJ2-3; unclear D gene. The CDR3 runs 14 residues. The germline CDR1 and CDR2 sequences are SGHTA and FQGNSA. Trimming pared 5 bases from V and 0 bases from J, leaving 9 bases between.

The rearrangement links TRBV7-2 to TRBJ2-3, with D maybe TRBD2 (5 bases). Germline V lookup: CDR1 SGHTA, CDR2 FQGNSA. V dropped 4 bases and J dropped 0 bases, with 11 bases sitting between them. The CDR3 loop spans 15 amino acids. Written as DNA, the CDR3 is TGTGCCAGCAGCTACGCTAGCCTGAGCACAGATACGCAGTATTTT. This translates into CASSYASLSTDTQYF.

The CDR3 loop reads CASSLGGDGEKLFF. The CDR3 nucleotides read TGTGCCAGCAGCTTAGGGGGAGATGGTGAAAAACTGTTTTTT. The chain has TRBV7-9 and TRBJ1-4; D unresolved. The germline V gene has CDR1 SEHNR and CDR2 FQNEAQ (reference sequence). V lost 1 base and J lost 7, with 10 bases in between. CDR3 length equals 14 residues.

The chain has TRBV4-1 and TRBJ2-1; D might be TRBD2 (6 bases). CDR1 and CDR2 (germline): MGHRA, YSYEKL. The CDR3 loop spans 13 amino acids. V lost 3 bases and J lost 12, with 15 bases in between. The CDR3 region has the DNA TGCGCCAGCAGCCACGTCAGGGAGGTAGGGCAGTTCTTC. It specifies CASSHVREVGQFF.

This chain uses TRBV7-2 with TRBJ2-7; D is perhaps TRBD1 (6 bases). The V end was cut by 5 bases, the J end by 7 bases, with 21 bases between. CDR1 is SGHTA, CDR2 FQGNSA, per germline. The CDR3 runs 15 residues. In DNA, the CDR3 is TGTGCCAGCAGCCGGAATAGCAGGGGTCCTTGGGAGCAGTACTTC. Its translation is CASSRNSRGPWEQYF.

In DNA form, the CDR3 reads TGTGCCAGTAGTATACTCGATCGCAATCAGCCCCAGCATTTT. Its protein product is CASSILDRNQPQHF. The V gene is TRBV19, the J gene TRBJ1-5; D is undetermined. CDR3 length equals 14 residues. Trimming shortened V by 2 bases and J by 2 bases, and 7 bases separated the two germline ends. Per germline, CDR1 LNHDA and CDR2 SQIVND (reference sequence).

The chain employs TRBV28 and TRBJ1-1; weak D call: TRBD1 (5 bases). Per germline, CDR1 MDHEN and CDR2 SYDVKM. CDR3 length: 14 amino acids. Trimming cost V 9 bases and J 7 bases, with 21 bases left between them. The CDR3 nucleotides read TGTGCCAGTTCGCCCGACAGCCGCAAGCATGAAGCTTTCTTT. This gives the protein CASSPDSRKHEAFF.

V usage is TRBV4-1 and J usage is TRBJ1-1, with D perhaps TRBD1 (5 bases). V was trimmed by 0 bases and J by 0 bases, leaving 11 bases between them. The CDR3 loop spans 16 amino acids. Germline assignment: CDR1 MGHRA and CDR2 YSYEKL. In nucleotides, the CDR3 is TGCGCCAGCAGCCAAGATACGAGAGGGGTGAACACTGAAGCTTTCTTT. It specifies CASSQDTRGVNTEAFF.

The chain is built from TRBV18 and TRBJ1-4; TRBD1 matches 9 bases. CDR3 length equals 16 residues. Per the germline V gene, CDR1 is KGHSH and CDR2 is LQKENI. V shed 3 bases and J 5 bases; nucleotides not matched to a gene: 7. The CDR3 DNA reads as TGTGCCAGCTCACCGGGGACAGGGCGAGGGAATGAAAAACTGTTTTTT. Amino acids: CASSPGTGRGNEKLFF.

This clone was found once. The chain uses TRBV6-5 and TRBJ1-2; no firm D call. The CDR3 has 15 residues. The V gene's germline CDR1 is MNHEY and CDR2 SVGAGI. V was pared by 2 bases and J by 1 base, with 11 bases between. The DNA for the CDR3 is TGTGCCAGCAGTTACGACATTAGAAGTAACTATGGCTACACCTTC. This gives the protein CASSYDIRSNYGYTF.

CDR3 protein: CASSLGTGTYEQYF. For the CDR3, the DNA is TGTGCCAGCAGCTTAGGAACAGGGACCTACGAGCAGTACTTC. This sequence joins TRBV7-9 and TRBJ2-7, with D perhaps TRBD1 (6 bases). The CDR3 sequence is 14 residues long. CDR1 is SEHNR and CDR2 is FQNEAQ in the germline V gene (reference sequence). V lost 1 base and J lost 2, with 9 bases in between.

The CDR3 here is CASSPRGAGEQYF. CDR3 bases: TGCGCCAGCAGCCCCAGGGGGGCGGGAGAGCAGTACTTC. The chain has TRBV5-1 and TRBJ2-7; a possible D gene is TRBD1 (7 bases). Per the germline V gene, CDR1 is SGHRS and CDR2 is YFSETQ. This CDR3 comprises 13 residues. V dropped 4 bases and J dropped 7 bases, with 15 bases sitting between them. The variable domain in full, completed from reference TRBV5-1 and TRBJ2-7, reads KAGVTQTPRYLIKTRGQQVTLSCSPISGHRSVSWYQQTPGQGLQFLFEYFSETQRNKGNFPGRFSGRQFSNSRSEMNVSTLELGDSALYLCASSPRGAGEQYFGPGTRLTVT.

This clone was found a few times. CDR3 nucleotides: TGTGCCAGCAGCGCAGGGGGGCATTCACCCCTCCACTTT. Translated: CASSAGGHSPLHF. The chain uses TRBV11-3 and TRBJ1-6, with 7 bases that match TRBD1. The CDR3 sequence is 13 residues long. J was trimmed by 8 bases and V by 5 bases; bases with no gene match: 3. Germline V CDR1 and CDR2: SGHNT, YENEEA.

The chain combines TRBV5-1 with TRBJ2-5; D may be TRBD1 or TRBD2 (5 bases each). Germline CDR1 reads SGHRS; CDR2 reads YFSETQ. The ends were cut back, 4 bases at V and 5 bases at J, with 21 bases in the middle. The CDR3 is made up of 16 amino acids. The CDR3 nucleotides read TGCGCCAGCAGCCGCGTTCCCGGGGCCTTCGGGGAGACCCAGTACTTC. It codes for CASSRVPGAFGETQYF.

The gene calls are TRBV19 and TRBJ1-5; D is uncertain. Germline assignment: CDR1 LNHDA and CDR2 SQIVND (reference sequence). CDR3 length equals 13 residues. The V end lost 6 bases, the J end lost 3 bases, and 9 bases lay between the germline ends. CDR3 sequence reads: CASSSQHNQPQHF. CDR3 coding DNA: TGTGCCAGTAGCTCCCAGCACAATCAGCCCCAGCATTTT.

CDR3 bases: TGCGCCAGCAGCTTGACGGCAGGGGAAAGAGTCCTGACTTTC. It is translated as CASSLTAGERVLTF. This chain links TRBV5-1 with TRBJ2-6, with D tentatively TRBD1 (6 bases). The V and J ends lost 1 base and 13 bases respectively, with 15 bases between them. The germline V gene encodes CDR1 SGHRS and CDR2 YFSETQ. This CDR3 has 14 residues.

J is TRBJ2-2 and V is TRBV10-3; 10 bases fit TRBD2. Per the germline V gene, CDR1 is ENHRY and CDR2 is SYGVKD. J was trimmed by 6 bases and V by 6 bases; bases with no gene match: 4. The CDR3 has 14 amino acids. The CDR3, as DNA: TGTGCCATCAGGACCGGGACTAGCGCCGGGGAGCTGTTTTTT. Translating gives CAIRTGTSAGELFF.

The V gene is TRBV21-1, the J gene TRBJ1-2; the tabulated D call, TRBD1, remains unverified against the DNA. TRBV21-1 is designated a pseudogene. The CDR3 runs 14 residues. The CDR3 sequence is CASSKAGAGHGYTF. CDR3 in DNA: TGTGCCAGCAGCAAAGCCGGCGCAGGGCATGGCTACACCTTC.

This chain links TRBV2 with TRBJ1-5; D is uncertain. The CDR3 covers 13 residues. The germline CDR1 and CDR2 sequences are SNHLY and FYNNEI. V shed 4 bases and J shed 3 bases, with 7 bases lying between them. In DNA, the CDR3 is TGTGCCAGCAGTGGACGTCTCAATCAGCCCCAGCATTTT. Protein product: CASSGRLNQPQHF.

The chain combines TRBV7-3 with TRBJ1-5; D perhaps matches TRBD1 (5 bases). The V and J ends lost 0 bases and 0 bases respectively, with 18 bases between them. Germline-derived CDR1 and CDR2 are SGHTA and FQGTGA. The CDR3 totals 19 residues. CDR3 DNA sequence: TGTGCCAGCAGCTTAACCCGGGACTACCCCACTCTTAGCAATCAGCCCCAGCATTTT. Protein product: CASSLTRDYPTLSNQPQHF.

The CDR3 DNA reads TGTGCCAGCAGCCGGGGGGTGATGAACACTGAAGCTTTCTTT. As protein: CASSRGVMNTEAFF. This chain uses TRBV27 with TRBJ1-1; tentative D call: TRBD1 (5 bases). Germline V gene lookup returns CDR1 MNHEY and CDR2 SMNVEV (reference sequence). The CDR3 is made up of 14 amino acids. Trimming removed 6 bases from V and 0 bases from J, with 11 bases in between.

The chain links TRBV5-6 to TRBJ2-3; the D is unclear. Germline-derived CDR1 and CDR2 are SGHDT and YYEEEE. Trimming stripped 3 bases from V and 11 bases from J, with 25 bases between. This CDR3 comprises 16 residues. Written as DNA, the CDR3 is TGTGCCAGCAGCTCCCAGATTCGCGGCTCTCAATGGGTGCAGTATTTT. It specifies CASSSQIRGSQWVQYF.

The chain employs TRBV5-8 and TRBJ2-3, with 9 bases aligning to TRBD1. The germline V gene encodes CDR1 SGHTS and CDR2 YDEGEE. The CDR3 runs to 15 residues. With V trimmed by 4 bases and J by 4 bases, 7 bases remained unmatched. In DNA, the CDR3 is TGTGCCAGCAGCCCAGGGACAGGGTTAGCAGATACGCAGTATTTT. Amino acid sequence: CASSPGTGLADTQYF.

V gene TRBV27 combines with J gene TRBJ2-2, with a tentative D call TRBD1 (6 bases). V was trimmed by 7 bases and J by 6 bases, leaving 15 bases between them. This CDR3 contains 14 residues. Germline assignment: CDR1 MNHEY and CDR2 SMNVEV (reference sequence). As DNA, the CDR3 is TGTGCCAGCACAAGGGGGTCTGGAGCCGGGGAGCTGTTTTTT. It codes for CASTRGSGAGELFF.